This T cell receptor (beta chain) emerged from a study of CXCR3-negative and CXCR3-positive naive CD8 T cells. CDR1 and CDR2 from the germline V gene are MGHDK and SYGVNS. This CDR3 has 17 amino acids. The method, 5' RACE with UMI labels, was used to prepare the TRB cDNA libraries. After re-calling the 5' RACE reads, TCRdb lists one entry per CDR3 protein, DNA absent. The table for this sample gives roughly 48,000 distinct CDR3 sequences. V usage is TRBV25-1 and J usage is TRBJ2-5; TCRdb designates TRBD2, a call that cannot be tested without DNA. The sequenced material came from memory CD8+ T cells from blood. This clonotype was obtained from a human donor in good health. Some clones in this sample may be carry-over from other donors' samples. The CDR3 loop is CASSEPAVRASQETQYF.